Presented here are 10 T cell receptor beta chains from one specimen sequenced in a study of T cell repertoires in cytomegalovirus infection. TCRdb passed the reads through MiXCR, listing each CDR3 protein once. The repertoire holds roughly 250,000 distinct CDR3 sequences, with roughly 23% as singletons. Sequencing was carried out using CD8+ T cells from PBMCs. The receptors come from a human donor in good health (CMV status not recorded). Some clones in this sample may be carry-over from other donors' samples.

This clonotype was counted many times. The chain employs TRBV7-8 and TRBJ1-1; perhaps TRBD1 as D (5 bases). V dropped 5 bases and J dropped 5 bases, with 9 bases sitting between them. CDR1 and CDR2 (germline): SGHVS, FQNEAQ. There are 12 residues in the CDR3. The chain's CDR3 is CASSRGGTEAFF. CDR3 nucleotides: TGTGCCAGCAGCCGCGGGGGGACTGAAGCTTTCTTT.

The chain joins TRBV20-1 to TRBJ2-1; TRBD2 matches at 12 bases. Per the germline V gene, CDR1 is DFQATT and CDR2 is SNEGSKA (reference sequence). This CDR3 spans 17 amino acids. V lost 1 base and J lost 9; bases outside the gene matches: 13. This CDR3 is CSARGLAGGPRNIEQFF. In DNA, the CDR3 is TGCAGTGCTAGAGGGCTAGCGGGGGGGCCTCGAAACATTGAGCAGTTCTTC.

The chain carries TRBV20-1 and TRBJ2-7, with D possibly matching TRBD1 (5 bases). CDR1 and CDR2 from the germline V gene are DFQATT and SNEGSKA (reference sequence). Trimming removed 0 bases from V and 0 bases from J, with 12 bases in between. The CDR3 sequence is 15 residues long. The CDR3 spells CSARDRQIFSYEQYF. In DNA, the CDR3 is TGCAGTGCTAGAGATCGACAGATATTCTCCTACGAGCAGTACTTC.

Ten or more counts support this clonotype. CDR3 sequence reads: CASSLLVYEQYF. DNA of the CDR3: TGTGCCAGCAGCCTACTGGTTTACGAGCAGTACTTC. This chain connects TRBV7-2 to TRBJ2-7; D uncertain. The germline V and J ends were trimmed by 5 bases and 4 bases, with 9 bases remaining between them. CDR3 length: 12 residues. CDR1 is SGHTA, CDR2 FQGNSA, per germline.

The chain joins TRBV6-5 to TRBJ2-7; 11 bases fit TRBD2. This CDR3 comprises 13 residues. V lost 2 bases and J lost 6; bases outside the gene matches: 0. Germline V gene lookup returns CDR1 MNHEY and CDR2 SVGAGI. This CDR3 reads CASSYGLAGEQYF. In DNA form, the CDR3 reads TGTGCCAGCAGTTACGGACTAGCGGGCGAGCAGTACTTC.

The chain links TRBV20-1 to TRBJ2-7; D unclear. The CDR3 is 13 residues long. CDR1 and CDR2 from the germline V gene are DFQATT and SNEGSKA (reference sequence). Trimming cost V 0 bases and J 1 base, with 7 bases left between them. The CDR3 sequence is CSARDRESYEQYF. CDR3 DNA: TGCAGTGCTAGAGATAGGGAATCCTACGAGCAGTACTTC.

This clonotype was seen repeatedly, ten times or more. CDR3 residues: CASSPGLSYEQYF. For the CDR3, the DNA is TGTGCCAGCAGTCCGGGACTGTCCTACGAGCAGTACTTC. The chain carries TRBV28 and TRBJ2-7, with D possibly being TRBD2 (6 bases). Between the trimmed V and J ends, which lost 5 bases and 1 base, there was a span of 9 bases. Germline lookup yields CDR1 MDHEN and CDR2 SYDVKM. This CDR3 region has 13 residues.

The V call is TRBV28, the J call TRBJ1-1; tentatively, D is TRBD1 (6 bases). The germline V gene encodes CDR1 MDHEN and CDR2 SYDVKM. With 1 base removed from V and 3 bases from J, the gap between germline ends came to 12 bases. The CDR3 runs to 15 residues. CDR3 DNA sequence: TGTGCCAGCAGTTTATTGGGCAGGGGAGACACTGAAGCTTTCTTT. This codes for CASSLLGRGDTEAFF.

The sample holds many counts of this clonotype. The genes are TRBV5-6 and TRBJ1-1, with D possibly being TRBD1 (5 bases). V was shortened by 4 bases and J by 1 base, with 11 bases between the two germline ends. The germline V gene has CDR1 SGHDT and CDR2 YYEEEE. This CDR3 region has 14 residues. This CDR3 is CASSVGPQNTEAFF. The DNA of the CDR3 is TGTGCCAGCAGCGTGGGACCCCAGAACACTGAAGCTTTCTTT.

To note about this clonotype: A much bigger clone sits one base away, suggesting this may be a read error. The chain is built from TRBV27 and TRBJ2-1; 8 nucleotides match TRBD2. Germline CDR1 and CDR2: MNHEY and SMNVEV (reference sequence). The CDR3 consists of 16 residues. The CDR3 is CAGSLSGGQGYNEQFF. The CDR3 DNA reads as TGTGCCGGCAGTTTATCGGGGGGGCAGGGCTACAATGAGCAGTTCTTC.